This T cell receptor beta chain was observed in a study of early T cells in non-severe SARS-CoV-2 infection. This clonotype has ten or more counts. Trimming stripped 0 bases from V and 3 bases from J, with 9 bases between. Germline assignment: CDR1 SGHVS and CDR2 FQNEAQ. The CDR3 has 15 amino acids. TCRdb used MiXCR to reprocess the 5' RACE reads, holding one entry per CDR3 protein. Here the sample spans 50,000 to 65,000 distinct CDR3 sequences, 8% to 9% being singletons. This chain uses TRBV7-8 with TRBJ1-5; D is ambiguous. The sample was whole blood. The sequence derives from an adult who was a healthcare worker with PCR-confirmed SARS-CoV-2 infection or an uninfected control (not recorded which). The CDR3 sequence is CASSLAGRHNQPQHF. In DNA form, the CDR3 reads TGTGCCAGCAGCTTAGCGGGGAGGCACAATCAGCCCCAGCATTTT.